The 3 T cell receptor beta chains below all came from one sample that was sequenced in a study of cytomegalovirus exposure and HLA in healthy donors (dated by TCRdb to the late 2010s). Library method: the immunoSEQ multiplex PCR assay. For the multiplex PCR, a mixture combining 60 forward primers for TCR Vbeta segments and 13 reverse primers for TCR Jbeta segments was used. The source is immuneACCESS, and TCRdb retained only in-frame sequences with V and J called. Part of the clones is not carried over; for the studies checked, unresolved V genes explain less than half of this, and the remainder is unexplained. Here the sample has approximately 110,000 clones; roughly 78% occur a single time. About 3.1% of the sample is held by the ten biggest clonotypes. Sequencing was carried out using PBMCs. Source of these receptors: a woman in her forties in good health and CMV-seronegative.

This clone was counted between two and nine times. This sequence joins TRBV4-1 and TRBJ2-1; 7 bases agree with TRBD1. Trimming removed 0 bases from V and 8 bases from J; junction bases left unmatched: 19. CDR3 length: 19 amino acids. Germline loops: CDR1 MGHRA, CDR2 YSYEKL. The CDR3 protein is CASSQDRVGTQGDMDEQFF. The CDR3 region has the DNA TGCGCCAGCAGCCAAGATCGGGTCGGTACGCAGGGGGATATGGATGAGCAGTTCTTC.

About this clone: Within the sample, other DNA sequences also encode this same CDR3. The chain joins TRBV6-4 to TRBJ1-2, with TRBD1 matching over 8 bases. With 0 bases clipped from V and 4 bases from J, the junction kept 4 bases outside the gene matches. CDR3 length: 15 residues. Per the germline V gene, CDR1 is MRHNA and CDR2 is SNTAGT. CDR3 in amino acids: CASSDSSTGGYGYTF. CDR3 nucleotides: TGTGCCAGCAGTGACTCGAGCACAGGGGGCTATGGCTACACCTTC.

The rearrangement links TRBV2 to TRBJ2-1, with D perhaps matching TRBD2 (6 bases). Trimming shortened V by 6 bases and J by 7 bases, and 13 bases separated the two germline ends. The CDR3 is 13 residues long. Per germline, CDR1 SNHLY and CDR2 FYNNEI. The CDR3 region is CASSRDSINEQFF. The CDR3 bases are TGTGCCAGCAGCCGGGACTCTATAAATGAGCAGTTCTTC.